Shown below are 17 T cell receptor beta chains from a single sample sequenced in a study of Ad26.COV2.S vaccination and SARS-CoV-2 variants. Described treatment: around 19 received Ad26.COV2.S at low or high dose, single or two shots; roughly five received placebo; per-sample allocation not given. Collection of the samples took place on day 63 after the first injection of vaccine or placebo. Method: immunoSEQ multiplex PCR; TCRdb's copy keeps in-frame clones and lacks some. The profile shows about 460,000 clones, 89% of them singletons. Sequenced here: peripheral blood, sampled in a trial of Ad26.COV2.S vaccine versus placebo. All receptors derive from a person aged 18-60 years who received the Ad26.COV2.S COVID-19 vaccine or a placebo.

V and J are TRBV11-2 and TRBJ2-7; D not resolved. With 0 bases removed from V and 3 bases from J, the gap between germline ends came to 9 bases. The germline gives CDR1 SGHAT, CDR2 FQNNGV. CDR3 length: 14 amino acids. DNA of the CDR3: TGTGCCAGCAGCTTAGATCAGGTTCTCTACGAGCAGTACTTC. Its protein product is CASSLDQVLYEQYF.

The J gene is TRBJ1-4, the V gene TRBV25-1; a weak D match, TRBD1 (5 bases). The CDR3 totals 15 residues. Trimming stripped 10 bases from V and 7 bases from J, with 22 bases between. Germline CDR1 and CDR2: MGHDK and SYGVNS. The CDR3 DNA is TGTGCCACCTCTTTCCGACGGGGCATTGGTGAAAAACTGTTTTTT. Translating it yields CATSFRRGIGEKLFF.

The genes are TRBV27 and TRBJ2-7; the match to TRBD1 covers 9 bases. Germline values: CDR1 MNHEY, CDR2 SMNVEV (reference sequence). V lost 5 bases to trimming and J lost 1 base; unmatched junction nucleotides: 3. The CDR3 consists of 14 residues. CDR3 in amino acids: CASSADRGSYEQYF. CDR3 bases: TGTGCCAGCAGTGCGGACAGGGGTTCCTACGAGCAGTACTTC.

The rearrangement links TRBV14 to TRBJ2-7; D remains ambiguous. The V and J ends lost 2 bases and 6 bases respectively, with 14 bases between them. The CDR3 contains 14 residues. From germline, CDR1 is SGHDN and CDR2 FVKESK. CDR3 nucleotide sequence: TGTGCCAGCAGCCAATCTCCGGGCGCTCGCGAGCAGTACTTC. The encoded protein is CASSQSPGAREQYF.

This rearrangement joins TRBV5-1 to TRBJ2-3; D not resolved. Per germline, CDR1 SGHRS and CDR2 YFSETQ. Deletions cut 1 base from V and 2 bases from J, with 8 bases between. The length of the CDR3 is 14 residues. CDR3 bases: TGCGCCAGCAGCTTGCTGCCTACCACAGATACGCAGTATTTT. Protein: CASSLLPTTDTQYF.

V and J are TRBV4-2 and TRBJ2-3, with TRBD2 matching over 11 bases. Germline lookup yields CDR1 LGHNA and CDR2 YNFKEQ. The CDR3 spans 15 residues. After removal of 7 bases from V and 3 bases from J, the junction contained 6 bases not matched to a gene. Here the CDR3 reads CASKRTSGPTDTQYF. CDR3 coding DNA: TGTGCCAGCAAACGGACTAGCGGGCCGACAGATACGCAGTATTTT.

This clone was observed many times. This CDR3 reads CASRMGLRTDTQYF. The CDR3 DNA reads as TGTGCCAGCAGAATGGGTTTACGCACAGATACGCAGTATTTT. The chain has TRBV3-1 (or the pseudogene TRBV3-2) and TRBJ2-3; D is undetermined. The V gene lost 6 bases and the J gene lost 1 base, with 11 bases spanning the gap. The germline V gene has CDR1 LGHDT and CDR2 YNNKEL (reference sequence). The CDR3 sequence is 14 residues long.

The rearrangement joins TRBV7-8 to TRBJ1-2, with 11 bases aligning to TRBD1. This CDR3 has 15 residues. The V and J ends lost 5 bases and 7 bases, in that order; junction bases with no gene match: 9. Germline V lookup: CDR1 SGHVS, CDR2 FQNEAQ. The CDR3 reads CASSRLGQGATGYTF. The CDR3 coding sequence is TGTGCCAGCAGCCGATTAGGACAGGGGGCTACTGGCTACACCTTC.

V usage is TRBV2 and J usage is TRBJ2-3; 10 positions match TRBD2. Germline V gene sequence: CDR1 SNHLY, CDR2 FYNNEI. The CDR3 spans 15 residues. After removal of 6 bases from V and 4 bases from J, the junction contained 7 bases not matched to a gene. The CDR3 sequence: CASRALAGVADTQYF. Written as DNA, the CDR3 is TGTGCCAGCAGAGCCCTAGCGGGGGTCGCAGATACGCAGTATTTT.

The rearrangement uses TRBV28 and TRBJ2-2; D not resolved. This CDR3 spans 14 amino acids. Germline CDR1 and CDR2: MDHEN and SYDVKM. The germline V and J ends were trimmed by 1 base and 0 bases, with 3 bases remaining between them. The CDR3 loop is CASSLYANTGELFF. Written as DNA, the CDR3 is TGTGCCAGCAGTTTATACGCGAACACCGGGGAGCTGTTTTTT.

The chain combines TRBV6-1 with TRBJ2-7; 7 positions agree with TRBD2. This CDR3 region has 17 residues. The germline CDR1 and CDR2 sequences are MNHNS and SASEGT. V was pared by 1 base and J by 2 bases, with 11 bases of the junction left unmatched. CDR3 DNA: TGTGCCAGCAGTGAAGTGCTGGGAGGCGGGGGTACCTACGAGCAGTACTTC. This sequence encodes CASSEVLGGGGTYEQYF.

The CDR3 region has the DNA TGTGCCAGCAGCAGAGACAGGGGGCCGGTCTATGGCTACACCTTC. As protein: CASSRDRGPVYGYTF. This chain uses TRBV5-4 with TRBJ1-2; 10 bases map to TRBD1. Germline V CDR1 and CDR2: SGHNT, YYREEE (reference sequence). Trimming at V came to 4 bases and at J to 4 bases, leaving 7 bases not matched to a gene. CDR3 length: 15 amino acids.

The gene calls are TRBV30 and TRBJ2-2, with D unresolved. Trimming pared 4 bases from V and 3 bases from J, leaving 12 bases between. Germline V CDR1 and CDR2: GTSNPN, SVGIG (reference sequence). The CDR3 sequence is 14 residues long. CDR3 DNA: TGTGCCTGGATGGCCAGGTCCTACACCGGGGAGCTGTTTTTT. Translation: CAWMARSYTGELFF.

V gene TRBV6-5 combines with J gene TRBJ1-5; perhaps TRBD1 as D (6 bases). CDR3 size: 14 residues. With 2 bases removed from V and 2 bases from J, the gap between germline ends came to 7 bases. Germline V gives CDR1 MNHEY, CDR2 SVGAGI. CDR3 sequence: CASSYRQGNQPQHF. CDR3 coding DNA: TGTGCCAGCAGTTACCGACAGGGCAATCAGCCCCAGCATTTT.

The J gene is TRBJ2-7, the V gene TRBV5-1; D is possibly TRBD1 or TRBD2 (5 bases each). The CDR3 consists of 17 residues. Germline V lookup: CDR1 SGHRS, CDR2 YFSETQ. The germline V and J ends were trimmed by 4 bases and 1 base, with 21 bases remaining between them. This CDR3 is CASSPGLETRKSYEQYF. CDR3 nucleotide sequence: TGCGCCAGCAGCCCGGGGCTGGAAACGAGGAAATCCTACGAGCAGTACTTC.

The sample holds a few counts of this clone. The chain has TRBV2 and TRBJ1-6; D gene ambiguous. This CDR3 has 17 residues. Looked up from germline, CDR1 is SNHLY and CDR2 is FYNNEI. V was clipped by 6 bases and J by 3 bases, with 18 bases between them. DNA of the CDR3: TGTGCCAGCAGCCCCTTTGGGTCGGCTTTCTATAATTCACCCCTCCACTTT. Translation: CASSPFGSAFYNSPLHF.

The chain carries TRBV28 and TRBJ2-3, with 8 nucleotides matching TRBD2. The CDR3 consists of 16 residues. J lost 6 bases, V lost 3 bases, and 11 bases had no gene match. Germline CDR1 and CDR2: MDHEN and SYDVKM. The chain's CDR3 is CASSFGSGGPGDTQYF. CDR3 bases: TGTGCCAGCAGTTTCGGGTCGGGAGGGCCAGGGGATACGCAGTATTTT.